This entry lists 31 T cell receptor beta chains sequenced from one sample in a study of CD8+ T cells in alopecia areata. Investigators isolated RNA and reverse transcribed it into cDNA to act as the sequencing template. Libraries were prepared by immunoSEQ multiplex PCR; TCRdb keeps only in-frame clonotypes and omits some of them. The repertoire holds around 150,000 clones, with around 71% as singletons. The treatment is: oral pan-JAK inhibitor, 5-10 mg twice daily. Sequencing used CD4+ T cells sorted from blood, obtained at week 4, from a patient treated with tofacitinib. The receptors originated from a human donor with alopecia areata.

J is TRBJ2-5 and V is TRBV29-1; 9 nucleotides align to TRBD2. The CDR3 is 15 residues long. Germline V gene lookup returns CDR1 SQVTM and CDR2 ANQGSEA. Unmatched junction bases numbered 6, after V lost 0 bases and J lost 4 bases. The CDR3 nucleotides are TGCAGCGTTGAAGAGCTAGCGGGGCCCGGAGAGACCCAGTACTTC. Its protein is CSVEELAGPGETQYF.

This chain links TRBV25-1 with TRBJ1-6; D uncertain. The CDR3 extends over 13 amino acids. Germline V gene sequence: CDR1 MGHDK, CDR2 SYGVNS. Trimming took off 1 base at V and 10 bases at J, with 8 bases between the two ends. This CDR3 reads CASSELRLSPLHF. DNA of the CDR3: TGTGCCAGCAGTGAATTAAGGTTATCACCCCTCCACTTT.

The chain recombines TRBV7-9 with TRBJ2-1; D is undetermined. V was pared by 1 base and J by 6 bases, with 4 bases between. This CDR3 has 12 residues. Germline lookup yields CDR1 SEHNR and CDR2 FQNEAQ (reference sequence). CDR3 nucleotide sequence: TGTGCCAGCAGCTTAGTGTCCAATGAGCAGTTCTTC. Translated, it gives CASSLVSNEQFF.

The chain employs TRBV4-2 and TRBJ2-3, with a possible D match to TRBD2 (5 bases). The CDR3 covers 14 residues. V lost 2 bases and J lost 5, with 11 bases in between. Germline V gene sequence: CDR1 LGHNA, CDR2 YNFKEQ. The CDR3: CASSQMRVGDTQYF. Here the CDR3 DNA reads TGTGCCAGCAGCCAAATGAGGGTCGGAGATACGCAGTATTTT.

This clone was picked up one time. The chain joins TRBV9 to TRBJ1-1; D not certain. This CDR3 comprises 13 residues. The germline V gene encodes CDR1 SGDLS and CDR2 YYNGEE. Trimming shortened V by 0 bases and J by 3 bases, and 6 bases separated the two germline ends. The CDR3 nucleotides are TGTGCCAGCAGCGTAGGGCGCTACACTGAAGCTTTCTTT. Translation gives CASSVGRYTEAFF.

J is TRBJ2-7 and V is TRBV6-5; TRBD1 agrees at 9 bases. J gave up 4 bases and V 5 bases, and 6 bases lay outside the gene matches. Germline CDR1 and CDR2: MNHEY and SVGAGI. The CDR3 has 14 amino acids. This CDR3 is CASSLGQGLYEQYF. Here the CDR3 DNA reads TGTGCCAGCAGTCTTGGACAGGGGCTTTACGAGCAGTACTTC.

The J gene is TRBJ2-5, the V gene TRBV18; tentative D call: TRBD2 (5 bases). With 4 bases removed from V and 0 bases from J, the gap between germline ends came to 15 bases. CDR3 length: 16 amino acids. From germline, CDR1 is KGHSH and CDR2 LQKENI. CDR3 protein: CASSRGDGPYQETQYF. CDR3 sequence (DNA): TGTGCCAGCTCACGGGGAGACGGGCCCTACCAAGAGACCCAGTACTTC.

This clone was counted between two and nine times. The chain has TRBV7-8 and TRBJ2-2; unclear D gene. The V gene's germline CDR1 is SGHVS and CDR2 FQNEAQ. V lost 5 bases, J lost 4 bases, and 17 bases lay in between. This CDR3 has 16 residues. The CDR3 sequence: CASSPGPRGGTGELFF. The CDR3 nucleotides are TGTGCCAGCAGCCCCGGGCCACGCGGTGGCACCGGGGAGCTGTTTTTT.

The chain joins TRBV25-1 to TRBJ2-5, with a possible D match to TRBD2 (5 bases). V shed 1 base and J shed 4 bases, with 7 bases lying between them. Germline V gene sequence: CDR1 MGHDK, CDR2 SYGVNS. The CDR3 consists of 13 residues. The CDR3: CASSEFGGETQYF. In DNA, the CDR3 is TGTGCCAGCAGTGAATTTGGAGGAGAGACCCAGTACTTC.

In this sample, this clone turned up once. The chain couples TRBV30 to TRBJ1-6, with D maybe TRBD1 (5 bases). The germline V and J ends were trimmed by 6 bases and 10 bases, with 13 bases remaining between them. The CDR3 sequence is 12 residues long. Germline V gives CDR1 GTSNPN, CDR2 SVGIG (reference sequence). CDR3: CACPGLRSPLHF. In nucleotides, the CDR3 is TGTGCCTGTCCGGGACTCCGGTCACCCCTCCACTTT.

The chain employs TRBV29-1 and TRBJ2-1; 8 nucleotides match TRBD1. The germline V gene encodes CDR1 SQVTM and CDR2 ANQGSEA. The CDR3 consists of 13 residues. Trimming at V came to 4 bases and at J to 5 bases, leaving 4 bases not matched to a gene. CDR3 in amino acids: CSVAGQVNNEQFF. CDR3 DNA sequence: TGCAGCGTTGCGGGACAGGTTAACAATGAGCAGTTCTTC.

This clone appeared a single time. V gene TRBV30 combines with J gene TRBJ1-1; a possible D gene is TRBD1 (5 bases). This CDR3 is 14 amino acids long. The V gene's germline CDR1 is GTSNPN and CDR2 SVGIG (reference sequence). V shed 2 bases and J shed 0 bases, with 10 bases lying between them. CDR3 region: CAWSRTLMNTEAFF. In DNA form, the CDR3 reads TGTGCCTGGAGTCGGACACTCATGAACACTGAAGCTTTCTTT.

The chain carries TRBV7-9 and TRBJ1-1; 7 bases are shared with TRBD1. Trimming removed 6 bases from V and 3 bases from J; junction bases left unmatched: 4. Germline V lookup: CDR1 SEHNR, CDR2 FQNEAQ (reference sequence). The CDR3 runs 13 residues. The CDR3 spells CASRDRTDTEAFF. CDR3 sequence (DNA): TGTGCCAGCAGGGACAGGACTGACACTGAAGCTTTCTTT. The entire variable domain, with the rest obtained from reference TRBV7-9 and TRBJ1-1, is as follows: DTGVSQNPRHKITKRGQNVTFRCDPISEHNRLYWYRQTLGQGPEFLTYFQNEAQLEKSRLLSDRFSAERPKGSFSTLEIQRTEQGDSAMYLCASRDRTDTEAFFGQGTRLTVV.

This clone was counted a few times. The rearrangement uses TRBV4-2 and TRBJ1-5, with D possibly being TRBD1 (5 bases). The CDR3 sequence is 14 residues long. Deletions cut 3 bases from V and 2 bases from J, with 8 bases between. CDR1 and CDR2 (germline): LGHNA, YNFKEQ. CDR3 nucleotide sequence: TGTGCCAGCAGCCACGGGGGAGGCAATCAGCCCCAGCATTTT. Translated: CASSHGGGNQPQHF.

The CDR3 protein is CASSAPGSNSPLHF. The CDR3 bases are TGTGCCTCATCCGCCCCGGGGTCAAATTCACCCCTCCACTTT. The chain links TRBV30 to TRBJ1-6; the D is unclear. V was pared by 7 bases and J by 7 bases, with 17 bases between. The CDR3 extends over 14 amino acids. Germline values: CDR1 GTSNPN, CDR2 SVGIG (reference sequence).

This clone showed up just a few times. This chain links TRBV30 with TRBJ2-5; D possibly uses TRBD1 or TRBD2 (5 bases each). With 1 base removed from V and 5 bases from J, the gap between germline ends came to 14 bases. The CDR3 length is 14 residues. Germline CDR1 and CDR2: GTSNPN and SVGIG (reference sequence). This CDR3 is CAWSAPGRGETQYF. The CDR3 nucleotides read TGTGCCTGGAGTGCTCCGGGGCGCGGGGAGACCCAGTACTTC.

This clone occurred a few times. The chain links TRBV6-1 to TRBJ2-7; 8 bases line up with TRBD1. This CDR3 is 14 amino acids long. Looked up from germline, CDR1 is MNHNS and CDR2 is SASEGT. V was clipped by 1 base and J by 8 bases; unmatched bases: 7. CDR3 nucleotides: TGTGCCAGCAGTGAAGGCCCCTCCAGGGGGCAGCAGTACTTC. Amino acids: CASSEGPSRGQQYF.

This clone turned up a few times. The genes are TRBV29-1 and TRBJ2-1; 7 bases match TRBD1. This CDR3 is built from 12 residues. The germline V gene encodes CDR1 SQVTM and CDR2 ANQGSEA. V shed 6 bases and J 3 bases; nucleotides not matched to a gene: 2. The CDR3 coding sequence is TGCAGCGTAGGACAGGTCTACAATGAGCAGTTCTTC. Protein: CSVGQVYNEQFF.

The rearrangement links TRBV2 to TRBJ1-1, with D tentatively TRBD1 (6 bases). Germline assignment: CDR1 SNHLY and CDR2 FYNNEI. The CDR3 has 14 residues. The ends were cut back, 6 bases at V and 3 bases at J, with 14 bases in the middle. CDR3 coding DNA: TGTGCCAGCAGCCGAACGAGGGGGGACACTGAAGCTTTCTTT. It specifies CASSRTRGDTEAFF.

This rearrangement joins TRBV29-1 to TRBJ1-1; TRBD1 matches 8 bases. Germline CDR1 SQVTM, CDR2 ANQGSEA. After removal of 5 bases from V and 3 bases from J, the junction contained 5 bases not matched to a gene. The CDR3 has 13 amino acids. CDR3 residues: CSVPRGPDTEAFF. The CDR3 nucleotides read TGCAGCGTTCCCAGGGGGCCGGACACTGAAGCTTTCTTT.

This clone was observed a single time. This chain uses TRBV30 with TRBJ1-2; a weak D match, TRBD1 (5 bases). Germline CDR1 is GTSNPN and CDR2 is SVGIG (reference sequence). The V end lost 2 bases, the J end lost 7 bases, and 11 bases lay between the germline ends. The CDR3 has 12 amino acids. Here the CDR3 DNA reads TGTGCCTGGAGTAGGCAGGGTGCTGGCTACACCTTC. This sequence encodes CAWSRQGAGYTF.

This clone was detected many times. This rearrangement joins TRBV18 to TRBJ2-5; 10 positions agree with TRBD2. CDR1 is KGHSH, CDR2 LQKENI, per germline. CDR3 length: 15 amino acids. Losses at the gene ends were 1 base for V and 5 bases for J; bases not matched to a gene: 4. The CDR3 coding sequence is TGTGCCAGCTCACCACTGAGCGGGGGGGCCGAGACCCAGTACTTC. Translated: CASSPLSGGAETQYF.

This clone was observed a single time. This chain's CDR3 is CASSQGGSYQPQHF. CDR3 DNA sequence: TGTGCCAGCAGCCAAGGGGGGTCGTATCAGCCCCAGCATTTT. This chain connects TRBV7-9 to TRBJ1-5, with TRBD1 as a possible D gene (6 bases). Between the trimmed V and J ends, which lost 5 bases and 5 bases, there was a span of 13 bases. Germline CDR1 SEHNR, CDR2 FQNEAQ (reference sequence). CDR3 length: 14 amino acids.

This clone was recorded a few times. This chain uses TRBV6-5 with TRBJ1-1, with D uncertain. The germline V gene has CDR1 MNHEY and CDR2 SVGAGI. The CDR3 is 14 residues long. Trimming stripped 0 bases from V and 6 bases from J, with 11 bases between. CDR3 bases: TGTGCCAGCAGTTACTCTAGGAGGGCTTCTGAAGCTTTCTTT. As protein: CASSYSRRASEAFF.

The chain has TRBV23-1 and TRBJ1-4; the D gene is possibly TRBD1 (6 bases). TRBV23-1 belongs to the ORF category, with a function that is uncertain. The length of the CDR3 is 14 residues. Trimming removed 0 bases at V and 5 bases at J, with 7 bases between. The CDR3 sequence: CASSQSGQNEKLFF. The CDR3 region has the DNA TGCGCCAGCAGTCAATCGGGACAAAATGAAAAACTGTTTTTT.

For this clone: Other DNA sequences in the same sample also yield this CDR3. The chain combines TRBV6-5 with TRBJ2-2; D remains ambiguous. Germline V gene data show CDR1 as MNHEY and CDR2 as SVGAGI. V was pared by 0 bases and J by 4 bases, with 3 bases between. This CDR3 is 13 amino acids long. The CDR3 here is CASSYSGTGELFF. The DNA for the CDR3 is TGTGCCAGCAGTTACTCGGGCACCGGGGAGCTGTTTTTT.

The chain recombines TRBV7-2 with TRBJ1-6, with 7 nucleotides matching TRBD1. The V gene end was trimmed by 5 bases and the J gene end by 9 bases; junction bases not matched to a gene: 7. The germline V gene has CDR1 SGHTA and CDR2 FQGNSA. This CDR3 has 14 residues. The CDR3 DNA reads as TGTGCCAGCAGCGTGGGTAGGGGGCTTTCACCCCTCCACTTT. Translating it yields CASSVGRGLSPLHF.

The rearrangement links TRBV30 to TRBJ2-2; the match to TRBD1 covers 7 bases. The trim removed 2 bases at V and 6 bases at J, leaving 0 bases unmatched. This CDR3 spans 12 amino acids. Germline V CDR1 and CDR2: GTSNPN, SVGIG (reference sequence). CDR3 sequence (DNA): TGTGCCTGGAGTAGGGGGCCCGGGGAGCTGTTTTTT. As protein: CAWSRGPGELFF.

J is TRBJ2-6 and V is TRBV13; D call uncertain. V was cut by 6 bases and J by 0 bases, with 3 bases left in between. The CDR3 length is 13 residues. Per germline, CDR1 PRHDT and CDR2 FYEKMQ (reference sequence). CDR3 nucleotides: TGTGCCAGCAGATTCTCTGGGGCCAACGTCCTGACTTTC. Protein sequence: CASRFSGANVLTF.

The V call is TRBV29-1, the J call TRBJ2-5, with D possibly TRBD2 on 5 matching bases. CDR1 and CDR2 (germline): SQVTM, ANQGSEA. Trimming shortened V by 5 bases and J by 5 bases, and 12 bases separated the two germline ends. The CDR3 spans 12 residues. In nucleotides, the CDR3 is TGCAGCGTTACTAGGTTATGGGAGACCCAGTACTTC. Its translation is CSVTRLWETQYF.

The chain joins TRBV15 to TRBJ1-6; 7 positions match TRBD1. Germline V lookup: CDR1 LNHNV, CDR2 YYDKDF (reference sequence). V dropped 0 bases and J dropped 6; count of bases not matched to a gene: 11. CDR3 length equals 18 residues. CDR3: CATSRDGRLGQFNSPLHF. For the CDR3, the DNA is TGTGCCACCAGCAGAGATGGTCGTTTGGGACAGTTTAATTCACCCCTCCACTTT.